This is a list of T cell receptor beta chains from one sample in a study of cytomegalovirus exposure and HLA in healthy donors. TCRdb keeps only in-frame clones here, not all; method: immunoSEQ multiplex PCR. Of some 220,000 clones listed, just over 90% are singletons. The sequenced material came from PBMCs. Every receptor here comes from a woman aged 18-29 years in good health and CMV-seronegative. Both conserved end residues are part of each CDR3. The D gene is left open where the match is weak. Some rows have no size entry. The others give once, few or many, or a class for an expanded clone.

j_call: TRBJ2-7
clone_size: NA
cdr3_length: 16
d_call: NA
v_call: TRBV27
cdr3_aa: CASTPGGKTSSYEQYF
cdr3_nt: TGTGCCAGCACCCCGGGGGGCAAGACCAGCTCCTACGAGCAGTACTTC

j_call: TRBJ2-7
clone_size: once
cdr3_length: 15
d_call: TRBD1
v_call: TRBV9
cdr3_aa: CASSVSGTGVPEQYF
cdr3_nt: TGTGCCAGCAGCGTCTCCGGGACAGGGGTTCCCGAGCAGTACTTC

j_call: TRBJ1-1
clone_size: NA
cdr3_length: 12
d_call: NA
v_call: TRBV28
cdr3_aa: CASKNRETEAFF
cdr3_nt: TGTGCCAGCAAGAACAGGGAGACTGAAGCTTTCTTT

j_call: TRBJ2-1
clone_size: few
cdr3_length: 16
d_call: NA
v_call: TRBV15
cdr3_aa: CATSTGFQGAHNEQFF
cdr3_nt: TGTGCCACCAGCACCGGCTTCCAAGGAGCGCACAATGAGCAGTTCTTC

j_call: TRBJ1-1
clone_size: once
cdr3_length: 15
d_call: TRBD1
v_call: TRBV6-1
cdr3_aa: CASRRLQGSDTEAFF
cdr3_nt: TGTGCCAGCAGAAGACTACAGGGGTCGGACACTGAAGCTTTCTTT

j_call: TRBJ2-7
clone_size: NA
cdr3_length: 13
d_call: TRBD1
v_call: TRBV29-1
cdr3_aa: CSVKGTAAYEQYF
cdr3_nt: TGCAGCGTTAAGGGGACAGCCGCCTACGAGCAGTACTTC

j_call: TRBJ2-7
clone_size: NA
cdr3_length: 18
d_call: TRBD2
v_call: TRBV5-1
cdr3_aa: CASSLVLRGLDSGYEQYF
cdr3_nt: TGCGCCAGCAGCTTGGTCCTACGGGGACTAGACTCTGGTTACGAGCAGTACTTC

j_call: TRBJ2-7
clone_size: NA
cdr3_length: 13
d_call: NA
v_call: TRBV27
cdr3_aa: CASSLNRVHEQYF
cdr3_nt: TGTGCCAGCAGTTTAAACAGGGTACACGAGCAGTACTTC

j_call: TRBJ2-7
clone_size: NA
cdr3_length: 14
d_call: NA
v_call: TRBV9
cdr3_aa: CASSVVPSSYEQYF
cdr3_nt: TGTGCCAGCAGCGTAGTTCCGAGCTCCTACGAGCAGTACTTC

j_call: TRBJ2-5
clone_size: NA
cdr3_length: 14
d_call: TRBD2
v_call: TRBV6-1
cdr3_aa: CASSATSGTETQYF
cdr3_nt: TGTGCCAGCAGTGCAACTAGCGGGACCGAGACCCAGTACTTC

j_call: TRBJ2-1
clone_size: once
cdr3_length: 14
d_call: NA
v_call: TRBV5-6
cdr3_aa: CASSQGGMEWSGFF
cdr3_nt: TGTGCCAGCAGCCAGGGCGGTATGGAATGGTCGGGGTTCTTC

j_call: TRBJ2-7
clone_size: NA
cdr3_length: 14
d_call: TRBD2
v_call: TRBV9
cdr3_aa: CASSVGTRGSEQYF
cdr3_nt: TGTGCCAGCAGCGTAGGGACTAGGGGTTCCGAGCAGTACTTC

j_call: TRBJ2-3
clone_size: NA
cdr3_length: 13
d_call: NA
v_call: TRBV27
cdr3_aa: CASSRRGRDTQYF
cdr3_nt: TGTGCCAGCAGTCGGAGGGGGCGGGATACGCAGTATTTT

j_call: TRBJ2-7
clone_size: NA
cdr3_length: 15
d_call: NA
v_call: TRBV19
cdr3_aa: CASSIERGTPYEQYF
cdr3_nt: TGTGCCAGTAGTATAGAGCGGGGTACCCCATACGAGCAGTACTTC

j_call: TRBJ2-7
clone_size: NA
cdr3_length: 18
d_call: TRBD2
v_call: TRBV14
cdr3_aa: CASSQLTPGRAPTREQYF
cdr3_nt: TGTGCCAGCAGCCAACTGACCCCAGGGAGGGCCCCAACTCGGGAGCAGTACTTC

j_call: TRBJ2-7
clone_size: NA
cdr3_length: 14
d_call: NA
v_call: TRBV7-8
cdr3_aa: CACGGLSSFYEQYF
cdr3_nt: TGTGCCTGTGGAGGTCTTAGCTCCTTCTACGAGCAGTACTTC

j_call: TRBJ1-1
clone_size: NA
cdr3_length: 13
d_call: NA
v_call: TRBV11-2
cdr3_aa: CASSSGIGTEAFF
cdr3_nt: TGTGCCAGCAGTAGCGGGATCGGCACTGAAGCTTTCTTT

j_call: TRBJ2-1
clone_size: NA
cdr3_length: 13
d_call: TRBD2
v_call: TRBV29-1
cdr3_aa: CSLSGPGGSEQFF
cdr3_nt: TGCAGCCTCAGTGGTCCCGGGGGGAGTGAGCAGTTCTTC

j_call: TRBJ2-7
clone_size: NA
cdr3_length: 14
d_call: TRBD1
v_call: TRBV30
cdr3_aa: CAWEHYRGHHEQYF
cdr3_nt: TGTGCCTGGGAACACTACAGGGGGCACCACGAGCAGTACTTC

j_call: TRBJ1-1
clone_size: NA
cdr3_length: 14
d_call: NA
v_call: TRBV27
cdr3_aa: CASSPSAGNTEAFF
cdr3_nt: TGTGCCAGCAGTCCGTCGGCAGGGAACACTGAAGCTTTCTTT

j_call: TRBJ2-3
clone_size: NA
cdr3_length: 15
d_call: TRBD2
v_call: TRBV5-1
cdr3_aa: CASSFGREGPDTQYF
cdr3_nt: TGCGCCAGCAGCTTTGGGCGGGAGGGTCCAGATACGCAGTATTTT

j_call: TRBJ2-3
clone_size: NA
cdr3_length: 13
d_call: NA
v_call: TRBV29-1
cdr3_aa: CSGRQVVSDTQYF
cdr3_nt: TGCAGCGGAAGACAGGTAGTTTCAGATACGCAGTATTTT

j_call: TRBJ1-1
clone_size: NA
cdr3_length: 14
d_call: NA
v_call: TRBV10-1
cdr3_aa: CASSARMGDTEAFF
cdr3_nt: TGCGCCAGCAGTGCTAGGATGGGAGACACTGAAGCTTTCTTT

j_call: TRBJ1-1
clone_size: NA
cdr3_length: 13
d_call: TRBD1
v_call: TRBV2
cdr3_aa: CASRSGQGPEAFF
cdr3_nt: TGTGCCAGCAGGTCAGGACAGGGCCCTGAAGCTTTCTTT

j_call: TRBJ1-2
clone_size: few
cdr3_length: 14
d_call: NA
v_call: TRBV14
cdr3_aa: CASSFFGRNYGYTF
cdr3_nt: TGTGCCAGCAGCTTCTTCGGGAGGAACTATGGCTACACCTTC

j_call: TRBJ2-2
clone_size: NA
cdr3_length: 16
d_call: TRBD2
v_call: TRBV7-2
cdr3_aa: CASSAKRGLGTGELFF
cdr3_nt: TGTGCCAGCAGCGCGAAGCGGGGCTTGGGGACCGGGGAGCTGTTTTTT

j_call: TRBJ2-7
clone_size: NA
cdr3_length: 14
d_call: NA
v_call: TRBV28
cdr3_aa: CASSLWDSSYEQYF
cdr3_nt: TGTGCCAGCAGTTTATGGGACAGCTCCTACGAGCAGTACTTC

j_call: TRBJ1-1
clone_size: NA
cdr3_length: 16
d_call: TRBD1
v_call: TRBV7-2
cdr3_aa: CASSLRGTGSYTEAFF
cdr3_nt: TGTGCCAGCAGCTTAAGGGGGACAGGATCGTACACTGAAGCTTTCTTT

j_call: TRBJ2-3
clone_size: NA
cdr3_length: 16
d_call: TRBD1
v_call: TRBV5-1
cdr3_aa: CASSLLGTGGTDTQYF
cdr3_nt: TGCGCCAGCAGCTTGTTGGGGACAGGGGGCACAGATACGCAGTATTTT